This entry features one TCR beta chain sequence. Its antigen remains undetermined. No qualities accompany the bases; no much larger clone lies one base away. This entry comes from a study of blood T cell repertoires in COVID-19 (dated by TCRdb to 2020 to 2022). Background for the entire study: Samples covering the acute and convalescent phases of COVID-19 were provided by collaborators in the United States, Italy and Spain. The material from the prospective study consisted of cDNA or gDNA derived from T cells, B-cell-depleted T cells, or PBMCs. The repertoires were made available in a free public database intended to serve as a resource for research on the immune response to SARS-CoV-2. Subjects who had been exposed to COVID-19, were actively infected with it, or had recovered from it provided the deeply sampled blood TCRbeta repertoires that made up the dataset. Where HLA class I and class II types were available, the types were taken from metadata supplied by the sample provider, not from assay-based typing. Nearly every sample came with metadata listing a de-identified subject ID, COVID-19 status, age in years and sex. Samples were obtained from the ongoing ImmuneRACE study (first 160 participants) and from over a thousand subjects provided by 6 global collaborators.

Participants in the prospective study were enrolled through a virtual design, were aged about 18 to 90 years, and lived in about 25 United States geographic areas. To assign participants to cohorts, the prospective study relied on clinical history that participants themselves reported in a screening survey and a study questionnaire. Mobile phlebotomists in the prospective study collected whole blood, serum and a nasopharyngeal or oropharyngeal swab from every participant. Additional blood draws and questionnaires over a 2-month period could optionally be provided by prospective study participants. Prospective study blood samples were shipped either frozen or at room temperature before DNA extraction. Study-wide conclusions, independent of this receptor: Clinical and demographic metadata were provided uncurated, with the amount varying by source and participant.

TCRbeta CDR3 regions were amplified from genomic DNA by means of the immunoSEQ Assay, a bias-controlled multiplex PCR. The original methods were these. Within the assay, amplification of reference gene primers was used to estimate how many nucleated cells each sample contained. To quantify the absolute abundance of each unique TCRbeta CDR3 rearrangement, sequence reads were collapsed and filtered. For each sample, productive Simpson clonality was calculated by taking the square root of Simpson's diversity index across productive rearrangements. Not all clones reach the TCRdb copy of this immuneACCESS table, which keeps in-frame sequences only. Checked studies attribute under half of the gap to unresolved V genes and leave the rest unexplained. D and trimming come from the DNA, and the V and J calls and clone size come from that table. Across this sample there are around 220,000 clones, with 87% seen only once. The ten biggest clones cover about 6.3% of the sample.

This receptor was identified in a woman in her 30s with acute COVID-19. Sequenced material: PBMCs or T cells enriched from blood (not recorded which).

CDR3 protein: CASSPGQLHSEAFF. The bases are TGCGCCAGCAGCCCGGGACAACTACACAGTGAAGCTTTCTTT. The chain uses TRBV5-1 and TRBJ1-1; possibly the D gene is TRBD1, per 6 matching bases. The germline V gene gives CDR1 as SGHRS and CDR2 as YFSETQ. Counted from cysteine to phenylalanine, this CDR3 has 14 amino acids. The sequence is cut down to CDR3 DNA, 42 bases in frame from base 1. The germline ends are 17 bases apart after V is trimmed by 4 bases and J by 7 bases.